The next 24 T cell receptor beta chains were all read from a single sample in a study of cytomegalovirus exposure and HLA in healthy donors. The PCR employed 60 Vbeta primers together with 13 Jbeta primers. Method: immunoSEQ multiplex PCR; TCRdb's copy keeps in-frame clones and lacks some. The sample consists of 150,000 to 200,000 clones, about two thirds of them appearing once. The sample taken for sequencing was PBMCs. These TCRs come from a woman aged 18-29 years in good health and CMV-seropositive.

V is TRBV10-3 and J is TRBJ2-2; D might be TRBD1 (6 bases). The CDR3 length is 13 residues. Germline CDR1 and CDR2: ENHRY and SYGVKD. With 6 bases removed from V and 4 bases from J, the gap between germline ends came to 9 bases. CDR3 DNA: TGTGCCATCAGCCGACAGGTCACCGGGGAGCTGTTTTTT. It specifies CAISRQVTGELFF.

The chain links TRBV6-5 to TRBJ2-7, with 8 bases matching TRBD2. With 10 bases clipped from V and 2 bases from J, the junction kept 4 bases outside the gene matches. There are 12 residues in the CDR3. CDR1 is MNHEY and CDR2 is SVGAGI in the germline V gene. The chain's CDR3 is CATSGGPYEQYF. The CDR3 bases are TGTGCCACGAGCGGGGGCCCCTACGAGCAGTACTTC.

This rearrangement joins TRBV7-9 to TRBJ2-7; D possibly corresponds to TRBD1 (6 bases). This CDR3 region has 15 residues. Germline V lookup: CDR1 SEHNR, CDR2 FQNEAQ (reference sequence). The V end was cut by 2 bases, the J end by 0 bases, with 11 bases between. CDR3 sequence reads: CASSLSPGASYEQYF. CDR3 DNA: TGTGCCAGCAGCTTATCGCCAGGGGCCTCCTACGAGCAGTACTTC.

Remarks on this clone: Other nucleotide sequences in the sample specify the same CDR3. In DNA form, the CDR3 reads TGCGCCAGCAGCCTAGGACAGGGGAACTATGGCTACACCTTC. As protein: CASSLGQGNYGYTF. The gene calls are TRBV5-1 and TRBJ1-2, with 9 nucleotides matching TRBD1. CDR1 and CDR2 from the germline V gene are SGHRS and YFSETQ. V shed 4 bases, J shed 2 bases, and the junction held 3 bases outside the gene matches. CDR3 size: 14 residues.

The chain joins TRBV6-1 to TRBJ2-2; D gene ambiguous. V gave up 1 base and J gave up 3 bases, with 9 bases separating them. CDR3 length equals 15 residues. Germline V CDR1 and CDR2: MNHNS, SASEGT. CDR3 nucleotides: TGTGCCAGCAGTGAAGTTTACGGAGACACCGGGGAGCTGTTTTTT. This gives the protein CASSEVYGDTGELFF.

V gene TRBV10-3 combines with J gene TRBJ1-2; tentatively, D is TRBD1 (5 bases). Trimming stripped 3 bases from V and 3 bases from J, with 11 bases between. The CDR3 is 14 amino acids. Germline values: CDR1 ENHRY, CDR2 SYGVKD. DNA for the CDR3: TGTGCCATCAGTGAAGTAGGGGTTGACTATGGCTACACCTTC. Amino acids: CAISEVGVDYGYTF.

This clone was seen a handful of times. The chain combines TRBV30 with TRBJ2-7; D is ambiguous. The CDR3 contains 16 residues. Germline loops: CDR1 GTSNPN, CDR2 SVGIG (reference sequence). Trimming removed 3 bases at V and 6 bases at J, with 24 bases between. In nucleotides, the CDR3 is TGTGCCTGGAGCTATCAGGTCTCAAAGGCATGGGTCGAGCAGTACTTC. Residues: CAWSYQVSKAWVEQYF.

The CDR3 DNA is TGTGCCAGCAGTTTATTCGGGACAGGGTTTGATAGCACAGATACGCAGTATTTT. It encodes CASSLFGTGFDSTDTQYF. J is TRBJ2-3 and V is TRBV27; 9 bases line up with TRBD1. CDR1 is MNHEY, CDR2 SMNVEV, per germline (reference sequence). This CDR3 region has 18 residues. V dropped 1 base and J dropped 0; count of bases not matched to a gene: 8.

V gene TRBV4-3 combines with J gene TRBJ2-2, with TRBD2 identical over 7 bases. The germline V gene has CDR1 LGHNA and CDR2 YSLEER. V was clipped by 0 bases and J by 0 bases; unmatched bases: 10. The CDR3 is made up of 19 amino acids. CDR3 residues: CASSQDLNGGIANTGELFF. The CDR3 bases are TGCGCCAGCAGCCAAGATCTTAACGGGGGGATCGCGAACACCGGGGAGCTGTTTTTT.

This clone was detected a few times. The chain is built from TRBV6-5 and TRBJ1-1; TRBD1 is a possible D gene (6 bases). V lost 4 bases and J 10 bases, leaving 10 bases between the germline ends. The germline V gene encodes CDR1 MNHEY and CDR2 SVGAGI. CDR3 length: 11 residues. The CDR3 bases are TGTGCCAGCAGTTTACAGGGTCTAGCTTTCTTT. Translated: CASSLQGLAFF.

This clone occurred a few times. V usage is TRBV5-4 and J usage is TRBJ2-6; 13 bases align to TRBD2. The germline V gene encodes CDR1 SGHNT and CDR2 YYREEE (reference sequence). The length of the CDR3 is 18 residues. The V and J ends lost 5 bases and 2 bases, in that order; junction bases with no gene match: 7. CDR3 amino acids: CASSPTSGRLAGANVLTF. The CDR3 nucleotides read TGTGCCAGCAGTCCGACTAGCGGGAGGTTGGCTGGGGCCAACGTCCTGACTTTC.

The V gene is TRBV5-6, the J gene TRBJ1-1; D not certain. V gave up 0 bases and J gave up 5 bases, with 5 bases separating them. Germline V lookup: CDR1 SGHDT, CDR2 YYEEEE. This CDR3 spans 12 amino acids. CDR3 bases: TGTGCCAGCAGCTTGGGGGCTACTGAAGCTTTCTTT. It is translated as CASSLGATEAFF.

The rearrangement joins TRBV29-1 to TRBJ2-5; D unresolved. Germline V CDR1 and CDR2: SQVTM, ANQGSEA. The CDR3 runs 13 residues. Trimming pared 7 bases from V and 4 bases from J, leaving 16 bases between. The CDR3 nucleotides read TGCAGCGGTGCCCGTCAGGCTCCAGAGACCCAGTACTTC. Its translation: CSGARQAPETQYF.

The gene calls are TRBV30 and TRBJ2-7; D is possibly TRBD1 (5 bases). There are 13 residues in the CDR3. Trimming took 0 bases from V and 2 from J, leaving 8 bases between them. The germline V gene encodes CDR1 GTSNPN and CDR2 SVGIG (reference sequence). The CDR3 region has the DNA TGTGCCTGGAGTGTTGGGGCCCCCTACGAGCAGTACTTC. It specifies CAWSVGAPYEQYF.

The V gene is TRBV2, the J gene TRBJ2-5, with 7 positions matching TRBD2. There are 12 residues in the CDR3. Germline CDR1 and CDR2: SNHLY and FYNNEI. The V gene end was trimmed by 3 bases and the J gene end by 5 bases; junction bases not matched to a gene: 0. CDR3: CASSEGGETQYF. CDR3 nucleotide sequence: TGTGCCAGCAGTGAGGGGGGGGAGACCCAGTACTTC.

J is TRBJ1-6 and V is TRBV6-5; no definite D call. From germline, CDR1 is MNHEY and CDR2 SVGAGI. CDR3 length: 15 amino acids. Trimming cost V 0 bases and J 6 bases, with 9 bases left between them. CDR3 in amino acids: CASSYSMGSNSPLHF. The CDR3 nucleotides are TGTGCCAGCAGTTACTCGATGGGCTCTAATTCACCCCTCCACTTT.

The chain uses TRBV30 and TRBJ2-7; possibly TRBD1 for D (6 bases). The V gene lost 1 base and the J gene lost 3 bases, with 22 bases spanning the gap. The CDR3 covers 17 residues. Germline CDR1 reads GTSNPN; CDR2 reads SVGIG (reference sequence). CDR3 nucleotide sequence: TGTGCCTGGAGTGGGCCACCAACAGGGAGTAGTTACTACGAGCAGTACTTC. Its translation is CAWSGPPTGSSYYEQYF.

The chain joins TRBV28 to TRBJ1-5, with TRBD1 matching 7 bases. V lost 2 bases, J lost 6 bases, and 7 bases stayed unmatched. CDR1 is MDHEN, CDR2 SYDVKM, per germline. The CDR3 consists of 15 residues. The CDR3 DNA is TGTGCCAGCAGTTTAGCGGCAGGGGGATTTCAGCCCCAGCATTTT. Translation gives CASSLAAGGFQPQHF.

The chain is built from TRBV6-5 and TRBJ2-3; 10 bases map to TRBD2. The CDR3 spans 15 residues. J gave up 6 bases and V 2 bases, and 5 bases lay outside the gene matches. The germline CDR1 and CDR2 sequences are MNHEY and SVGAGI. In nucleotides, the CDR3 is TGTGCCAGCAGTTACGGGGCTAGCGGGAGTGATACGCAGTATTTT. Amino acid sequence: CASSYGASGSDTQYF.

V gene TRBV29-1 combines with J gene TRBJ2-7; TRBD2 matches at 10 bases. This CDR3 spans 14 amino acids. The J segment lost 3 bases and the V segment lost 7 bases, leaving 9 bases of the junction unmatched. The V gene's germline CDR1 is SQVTM and CDR2 ANQGSEA. CDR3 loop: CSARAGGPLYEQYF. The DNA for the CDR3 is TGCAGCGCCCGAGCGGGGGGGCCCCTCTACGAGCAGTACTTC.

The chain recombines TRBV18 with TRBJ1-1; the D gene is possibly TRBD1 (5 bases). Trimming removed 8 bases at V and 6 bases at J, with 19 bases between. The CDR3 extends over 14 amino acids. CDR1 KGHSH and CDR2 LQKENI come from the germline V gene. DNA of the CDR3: TGTGCCAGCACAACAGGCTTGGAGGGTCCTGAAGCTTTCTTT. It encodes CASTTGLEGPEAFF.

V usage is TRBV18 and J usage is TRBJ1-1, with 9 nucleotides matching TRBD1. Germline CDR1 reads KGHSH; CDR2 reads LQKENI. This CDR3 has 15 amino acids. J lost 8 bases, V lost 2 bases, and 9 bases had no gene match. Here the CDR3 DNA reads TGTGCCAGCTCACCAATTAAAACAGGGGGCCCCGAAGCTTTCTTT. Protein product: CASSPIKTGGPEAFF. The variable domain in full, completed from reference TRBV18 and TRBJ1-1, reads NAGVMQNPRHLVRRRGQEARLRCSPMKGHSHVYWYRQLPEEGLKFMVYLQKENIIDESGMPKERFSAEFPKEGPSILRIQQVVRGDSAAYFCASSPIKTGGPEAFFGQGTRLTVV.

The rearrangement uses TRBV29-1 and TRBJ2-3, with 7 nucleotides matching TRBD2. Germline V lookup: CDR1 SQVTM, CDR2 ANQGSEA. The CDR3 spans 14 residues. Losses at the gene ends were 4 bases for V and 2 bases for J; bases not matched to a gene: 6. CDR3 coding DNA: TGCAGCGTTGGGGAGACTAGCATCACAGATACGCAGTATTTT. Its translation: CSVGETSITDTQYF.

V and J are TRBV6-4 and TRBJ2-5; 8 bases are shared with TRBD2. The J call may be faulty, since TRBJ2-7 better matches the DNA end. The CDR3 has 14 residues. CDR1 is MRHNA and CDR2 is SNTAGT in the germline V gene. The CDR3 reads CASSDVGTSYEQYF. The CDR3 DNA is TGTGCCAGCAGTGACGTTGGGACTAGCTACGAGCAGTACTTC.